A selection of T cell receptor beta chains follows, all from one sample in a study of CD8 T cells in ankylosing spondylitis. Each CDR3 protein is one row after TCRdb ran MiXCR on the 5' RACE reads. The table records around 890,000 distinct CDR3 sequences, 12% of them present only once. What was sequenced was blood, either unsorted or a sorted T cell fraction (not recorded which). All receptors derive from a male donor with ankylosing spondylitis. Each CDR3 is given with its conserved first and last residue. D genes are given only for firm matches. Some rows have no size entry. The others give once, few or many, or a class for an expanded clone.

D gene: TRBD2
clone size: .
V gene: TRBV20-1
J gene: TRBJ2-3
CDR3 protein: CSASGTSGRAGDTQYF
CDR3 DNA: TGCAGTGCTAGCGGGACTAGCGGGAGGGCCGGAGATACGCAGTATTTT

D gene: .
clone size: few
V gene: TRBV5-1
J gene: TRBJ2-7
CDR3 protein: CASSLVDRSTYEQYF
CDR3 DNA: TGCGCCAGCAGCTTGGTAGACAGGAGCACCTACGAGCAGTACTTC

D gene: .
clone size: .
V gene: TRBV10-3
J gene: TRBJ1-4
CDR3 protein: CAISVGEKLFF
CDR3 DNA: TGTGCCATCAGTGTAGGAGAAAAACTGTTTTTT

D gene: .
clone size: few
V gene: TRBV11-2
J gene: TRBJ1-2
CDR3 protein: CASSREGWGYTF
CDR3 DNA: TGTGCCAGCAGCCGTGAAGGGTGGGGCTACACCTTC

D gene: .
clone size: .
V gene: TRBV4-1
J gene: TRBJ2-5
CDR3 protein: CASSRGPEETQYF
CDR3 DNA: TGCGCCAGCAGCCGAGGACCAGAAGAGACCCAGTACTTC

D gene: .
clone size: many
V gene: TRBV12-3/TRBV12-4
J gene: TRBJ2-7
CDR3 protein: CASSFRDNYEQYF
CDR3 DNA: TGTGCCAGCAGTTTCAGGGACAACTACGAGCAGTACTTC

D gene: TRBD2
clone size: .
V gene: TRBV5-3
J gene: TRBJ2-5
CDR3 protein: CAISQGLAGLQETQYF
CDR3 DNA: TGTGCCATCAGCCAGGGGCTAGCGGGCCTTCAAGAGACCCAGTACTTC

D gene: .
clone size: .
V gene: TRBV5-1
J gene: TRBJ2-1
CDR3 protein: CASSLGLAPTRNEQFF
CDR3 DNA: TGCGCCAGCAGCTTGGGGCTAGCCCCAACGAGGAATGAGCAGTTCTTC

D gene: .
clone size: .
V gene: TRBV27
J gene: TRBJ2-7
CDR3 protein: CASSLGPQSYEQYF
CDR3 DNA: TGTGCCAGCAGTTTGGGACCACAATCCTACGAGCAGTACTTC

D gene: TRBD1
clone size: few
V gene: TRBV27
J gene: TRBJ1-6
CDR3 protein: CASSMGQGFNSPLHF
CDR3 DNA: TGTGCCAGCAGTATGGGACAGGGCTTTAATTCACCCCTCCACTTT

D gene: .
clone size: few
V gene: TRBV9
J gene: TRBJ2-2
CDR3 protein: CASSRPGRVDHTGELFF
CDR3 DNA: TGTGCCAGCAGCCGGCCCGGCAGGGTGGATCACACCGGGGAGCTGTTTTTT

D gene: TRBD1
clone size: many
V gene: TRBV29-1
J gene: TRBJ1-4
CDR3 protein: CSVAGTGESTNEKLFF
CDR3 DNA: TGCAGCGTAGCCGGGACAGGGGAGTCAACTAATGAAAAACTGTTTTTT

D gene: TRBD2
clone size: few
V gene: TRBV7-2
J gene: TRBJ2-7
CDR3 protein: CASTQAGVGYYEQYF
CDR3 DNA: TGTGCCAGCACCCAAGCGGGGGTCGGGTACTACGAGCAGTACTTC

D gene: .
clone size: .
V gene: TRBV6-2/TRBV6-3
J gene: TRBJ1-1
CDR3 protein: CASSYSKQQSFF
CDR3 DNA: TGTGCCAGCAGTTACTCGAAACAGCAATCTTTCTTT

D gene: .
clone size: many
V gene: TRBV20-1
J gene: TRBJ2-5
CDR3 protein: CSARGSPTTLGETQYF
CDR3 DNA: TGCAGTGCTAGAGGTAGTCCAACTACACTTGGAGAGACCCAGTACTTC

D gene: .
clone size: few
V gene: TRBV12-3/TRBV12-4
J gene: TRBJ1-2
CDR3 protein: CASSPQALGIYGYTF
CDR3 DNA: TGTGCCAGCAGCCCTCAAGCTCTAGGGATCTATGGCTACACCTTC

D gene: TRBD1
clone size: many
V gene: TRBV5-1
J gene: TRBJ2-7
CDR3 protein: CASSRDRASYEQYF
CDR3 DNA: TGCGCCAGCAGCCGGGACAGGGCTTCCTACGAGCAGTACTTC

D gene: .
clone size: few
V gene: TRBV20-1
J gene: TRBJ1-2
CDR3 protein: CSARGGKSNYGYTF
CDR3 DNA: TGCAGTGCACGTGGGGGAAAATCTAACTATGGCTACACCTTC

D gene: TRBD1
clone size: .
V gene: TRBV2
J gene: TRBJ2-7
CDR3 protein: CASSEAVDHRGQYEQYF
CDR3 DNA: TGTGCCAGCAGTGAAGCAGTAGATCACAGGGGGCAGTACGAGCAGTACTTC

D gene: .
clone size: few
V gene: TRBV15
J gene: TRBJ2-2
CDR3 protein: CATSVGGLLNGELFF
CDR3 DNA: TGTGCCACCTCGGTAGGGGGGCTGTTAAACGGGGAGCTGTTTTTT